These 9 T cell receptor beta chains were sequenced from one sample in a study of T-cell reconstitution after alpha-beta-depleted transplantation in children. Unique molecular identifiers were used in preparing the TCRbeta library. TCRdb re-derived calls from the PCR reads in MiXCR, one entry per CDR3 protein. This sample carries approximately 590,000 distinct CDR3 sequences, roughly 10% of them seen once, and the ten largest clones take less than 5%. Sequencing was performed on PBMCs from the stem cell graft donor, taken from the stem cell graft. The receptors come from a human donor who donated a stem cell graft to a child with acute myeloid leukemia.

This clonotype was counted between two and nine times. The V call is TRBV7-9, the J call TRBJ2-1; D ambiguous. Trimming removed 4 bases from V and 12 bases from J, with 16 bases in between. The CDR3 totals 13 residues. Looked up from germline, CDR1 is SEHNR and CDR2 is FQNEAQ (reference sequence). The CDR3 loop reads CASSSRLGYSQFF. CDR3 nucleotides: TGTGCCAGCAGCTCCCGCCTGGGGTATTCGCAGTTCTTC.

This clonotype came up many times. The V gene is TRBV2, the J gene TRBJ2-1; a possible D gene is TRBD2 (6 bases). Per germline, CDR1 SNHLY and CDR2 FYNNEI. The CDR3 extends over 14 amino acids. Between the trimmed V and J ends, which lost 7 bases and 4 bases, there was a span of 14 bases. CDR3 DNA: TGTGCCAGCAAGATAAGGGACTTGTACAATGAGCAGTTCTTC. This encodes CASKIRDLYNEQFF.

This clonotype appeared many times. The V gene is TRBV20-1, the J gene TRBJ2-7; tentatively, D is TRBD1 or TRBD2 (6 bases each). The CDR3 totals 12 residues. Germline CDR1 and CDR2: DFQATT and SNEGSKA (reference sequence). Trimming shortened V by 3 bases and J by 3 bases, and 9 bases separated the two germline ends. DNA of the CDR3: TGCAGTGCTAGGGGGGGCCTCTACGAGCAGTACTTC. It encodes CSARGGLYEQYF.

Only a few counts were recorded for this clonotype. The chain combines TRBV21-1 with TRBJ2-7. TRBV21-1 is flagged as a pseudogene. There are 15 residues in the CDR3. The chain's CDR3 is CASSKFGGTPYEQYF. The CDR3 bases are TGTGCCAGCAGCAAATTCGGCGGGACCCCCTACGAGCAGTACTTC.

The chain is built from TRBV4-3 and TRBJ2-1; D may be TRBD2 (6 bases). CDR3 size: 17 residues. Germline V lookup: CDR1 LGHNA, CDR2 YSLEER. V was clipped by 0 bases and J by 0 bases, with 12 bases between them. CDR3 in DNA: TGCGCCAGCAGCCAAGATAGTACGACTAGCTCCTACAATGAGCAGTTCTTC. As protein: CASSQDSTTSSYNEQFF.

This clonotype was found a few times. This chain connects TRBV19 to TRBJ1-1; D may be TRBD1 (6 bases). CDR1 and CDR2 from the germline V gene are LNHDA and SQIVND (reference sequence). V was pared by 1 base and J by 4 bases, with 16 bases between. The CDR3 extends over 16 amino acids. The CDR3 is CASSIGRGTLGTEAFF. The CDR3 DNA sequence: TGTGCCAGTAGTATAGGGAGGGGGACATTGGGCACTGAAGCTTTCTTT. Using reference TRBV19 and TRBJ1-1 for the parts outside the CDR3, the full variable domain is DGGITQSPKYLFRKEGQNVTLSCEQNLNHDAMYWYRQDPGQGLRLIYYSQIVNDFQKGDIAEGYSVSREKKESFPLTVTSAQKNPTAFYLCASSIGRGTLGTEAFFGQGTRLTVV.

This chain links TRBV18 with TRBJ2-7, with D maybe TRBD2 (6 bases). V was cut by 2 bases and J by 0 bases, with 14 bases left in between. CDR3 length: 16 residues. Germline V gene data show CDR1 as KGHSH and CDR2 as LQKENI. The CDR3 region is CASSPWISGSSYEQYF. In DNA, the CDR3 is TGTGCCAGCTCACCATGGATTAGCGGTAGCTCCTACGAGCAGTACTTC. The full variable domain, with the rest looked up from reference TRBV18 and TRBJ2-7, is NAGVMQNPRHLVRRRGQEARLRCSPMKGHSHVYWYRQLPEEGLKFMVYLQKENIIDESGMPKERFSAEFPKEGPSILRIQQVVRGDSAAYFCASSPWISGSSYEQYFGPGTRLTVT.

The CDR3 bases are TGCGCCAGCAGCCAAGATCTGCTGACGCCTTACGAGCAGTACTTC. It is translated as CASSQDLLTPYEQYF. The V gene is TRBV4-3, the J gene TRBJ2-7, with D unclear. Germline V lookup: CDR1 LGHNA, CDR2 YSLEER. The CDR3 spans 15 residues. V lost 0 bases, J lost 4 bases, and 13 bases lay in between.

This clonotype was picked up a small number of times. The V gene is TRBV6-5, the J gene TRBJ1-1, with 10 nucleotides matching TRBD1. CDR1 and CDR2 (germline): MNHEY, SVGAGI. The CDR3 runs 15 residues. After removal of 4 bases from V and 6 bases from J, the junction contained 8 bases not matched to a gene. The CDR3 DNA reads as TGTGCCAGCAGTTCTTCCCGACAGGGGGCGGCTGAAGCTTTCTTT. It yields the protein CASSSSRQGAAEAFF.